This T cell receptor (beta chain) was profiled in a study of shared clonotypes between healthy human individuals. General observations from the study: Large depth notwithstanding, sorted-subset sequencing proved incomplete by rarefaction. Tissue TCR repertoires likely differ from these blood-only repertoires.

Trimming left V 6 bases short and J 4 bases short, with 16 bases between. Looked up from germline, CDR1 is LNHDA and CDR2 is SQIVND (reference sequence). The CDR3 runs to 15 residues. Points on this clone: What it binds is not known.

Only in-frame clones appear in the TCRdb table, and some are missing; sequencing was by immunoSEQ multiplex PCR. The sample shows 900,000 to 1,200,000 clones, approximately 80% of them seen only once. This clonotype originated in a man aged 18 to 29 in good health. Some clones in this sample may be carry-over from other donors' samples. The chain uses TRBV19 and TRBJ1-5; D might be TRBD1 (5 bases). The source material was memory CD4+ T cells from PBMCs. Subset described: CD45RA-negative fraction. The CDR3 here is CASRYPGATNQPQHF. DNA for the CDR3: TGTGCCAGTAGGTACCCCGGGGCGACGAATCAGCCCCAGCATTTT. The variable domain in full, completed from reference TRBV19 and TRBJ1-5, reads DGGITQSPKYLFRKEGQNVTLSCEQNLNHDAMYWYRQDPGQGLRLIYYSQIVNDFQKGDIAEGYSVSREKKESFPLTVTSAQKNPTAFYLCASRYPGATNQPQHFGDGTRLSIL.